This is a list of T cell receptor beta chains from one sample in a study of OX40 agonist ivuxolimab in advanced cancers. TCRdb's table, derived via immunoSEQ multiplex PCR, lists solely in-frame clones and lacks some. The repertoire includes roughly 75,000 clones, around 89% of them detected once, and around 6.5% sits in the top ten. The sample consisted of CD4+ or CD8+ T cells sorted from blood, taken in a trial of the OX40 agonist ivuxolimab. The origin of the receptors is an adult with an advanced solid tumor such as melanoma, head and neck, liver or kidney cancer. The CDR3 runs from the conserved cysteine through the conserved F or W. Fields, in order: J gene, V gene, D gene, CDR3 protein. The D gene is left open where the match is weak.

TRBJ1-1 TRBV4-3 NA CASSQEAFRTDYTEAFF
TRBJ2-2 TRBV5-1 NA CASSLTSRELFF
TRBJ1-4 TRBV21-1 NA CASSPGQHNEKLFF
TRBJ2-7 TRBV27 NA CASSPAGYEQYF
TRBJ2-3 TRBV15 TRBD2 CATRRTSGGVTDTQYF
TRBJ1-5 TRBV4-3 TRBD1 CASSQGQGSNQPQHF
TRBJ1-2 TRBV6-5 TRBD1 CASSYAGTGEDYGYTF
TRBJ1-1 TRBV18 NA CASSPVGNTEAFF
TRBJ1-4 TRBV4-2 TRBD1 CASSQDRTGGNEKLFF
TRBJ1-1 TRBV5-5 NA CASSFPSGGNTEAFF
TRBJ2-1 TRBV11-3 TRBD2 CASFLAGTLWNEQFF
TRBJ1-1 TRBV9 NA CASSVDPGHTEAFF
TRBJ2-2 TRBV5-1 NA CASSLGWGLNTGELFF
TRBJ2-4 TRBV29-1 NA CSVVLAKNIQYF
TRBJ1-2 TRBV19 TRBD1 CASSINRGPGGYTF
TRBJ1-2 TRBV7-2 TRBD1 CASSFGQVANYGYTF
TRBJ2-1 TRBV27 TRBD2 CASSPLTSGRVNEQFF
TRBJ2-7 TRBV5-1 NA CASSFLGFTSEQYF
TRBJ1-2 TRBV4-3 NA CASSQARNVGNYGYTF
TRBJ2-7 TRBV2 NA CASSEGRETYSYEQYF
TRBJ2-7 TRBV27 NA CASSFRGSYEQYF
TRBJ1-2 TRBV5-5 TRBD1 CASSLTGVDYGYTF
TRBJ1-1 TRBV18 TRBD1 CASSQGALMNTEAFF
TRBJ2-3 TRBV11-3 NA CASSSPRVLYADTQYF
TRBJ1-2 TRBV7-2 NA CASSLLPWFAEITYGYTF
TRBJ1-1 TRBV9 NA CASSVGGLREEAFF
TRBJ1-4 TRBV7-9 NA CASSLAAGVVGEKLFF
TRBJ2-1 TRBV11-1 TRBD2 CASSLAGLAGVNEQFF
TRBJ1-1 TRBV13 NA CASSLTRNTEAFF
TRBJ1-1 TRBV27 NA CASSITRGTEAFF
TRBJ2-1 TRBV11-3 NA CASSQWAGSSYNEQFF
TRBJ2-7 TRBV7-7 NA CASSLGTEYEQYF
TRBJ1-2 TRBV4-1 NA CASSPGQINYGYTF
TRBJ1-1 TRBV18 NA CASSPPPGASRGAFF
TRBJ1-1 TRBV30 NA CAWSVNQVTEAFF
TRBJ2-1 TRBV4-1 NA CASSQDPGPGAYNEQFF
TRBJ2-3 TRBV9 NA CASSVLRGADTQYF
TRBJ1-6 TRBV5-5 NA CASSLIGLESSPLHF